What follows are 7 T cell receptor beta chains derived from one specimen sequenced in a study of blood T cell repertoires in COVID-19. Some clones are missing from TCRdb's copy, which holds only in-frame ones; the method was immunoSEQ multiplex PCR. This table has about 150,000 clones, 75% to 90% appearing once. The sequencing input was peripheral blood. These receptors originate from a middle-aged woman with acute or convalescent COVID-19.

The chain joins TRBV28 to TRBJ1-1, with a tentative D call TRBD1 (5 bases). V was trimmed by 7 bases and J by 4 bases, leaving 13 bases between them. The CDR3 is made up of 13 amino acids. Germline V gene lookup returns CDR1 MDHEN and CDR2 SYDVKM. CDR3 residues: CASIIGGGTEAFF. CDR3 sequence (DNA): TGTGCCAGCATCATCGGGGGTGGCACTGAAGCTTTCTTT.

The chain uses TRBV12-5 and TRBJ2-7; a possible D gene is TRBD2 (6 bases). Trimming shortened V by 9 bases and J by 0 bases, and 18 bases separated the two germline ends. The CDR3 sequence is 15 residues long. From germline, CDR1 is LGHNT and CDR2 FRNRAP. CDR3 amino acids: CASAPIAESSYEQYF. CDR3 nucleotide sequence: TGTGCTAGCGCCCCCATAGCGGAAAGCTCCTACGAGCAGTACTTC.

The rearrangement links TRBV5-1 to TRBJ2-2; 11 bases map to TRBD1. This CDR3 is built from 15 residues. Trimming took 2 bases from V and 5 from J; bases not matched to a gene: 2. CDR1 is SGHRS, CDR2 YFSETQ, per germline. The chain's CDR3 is CASSFGQGATGELFF. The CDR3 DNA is TGCGCCAGCAGCTTCGGACAGGGGGCGACCGGGGAGCTGTTTTTT.

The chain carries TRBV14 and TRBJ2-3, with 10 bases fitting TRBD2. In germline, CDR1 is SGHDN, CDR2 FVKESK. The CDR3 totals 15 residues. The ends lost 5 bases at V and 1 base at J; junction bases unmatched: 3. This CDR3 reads CASSFTSGGTDTQYF. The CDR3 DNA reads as TGTGCCAGCAGCTTTACTAGCGGGGGCACAGATACGCAGTATTTT.

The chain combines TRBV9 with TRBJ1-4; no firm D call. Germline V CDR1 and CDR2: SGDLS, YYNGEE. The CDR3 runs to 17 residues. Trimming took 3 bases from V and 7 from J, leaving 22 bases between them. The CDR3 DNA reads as TGTGCCAGCAGCGCTCGGCTCCAAGGTGGAGAGGGTGAAAAACTGTTTTTT. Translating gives CASSARLQGGEGEKLFF.

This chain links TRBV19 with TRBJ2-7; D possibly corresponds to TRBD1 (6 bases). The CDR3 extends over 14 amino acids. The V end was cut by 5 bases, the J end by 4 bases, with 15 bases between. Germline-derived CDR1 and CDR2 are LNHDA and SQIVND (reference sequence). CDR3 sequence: CASSADRLRYEQYF. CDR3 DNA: TGTGCCAGTAGTGCTGACAGGCTTCGATACGAGCAGTACTTC.

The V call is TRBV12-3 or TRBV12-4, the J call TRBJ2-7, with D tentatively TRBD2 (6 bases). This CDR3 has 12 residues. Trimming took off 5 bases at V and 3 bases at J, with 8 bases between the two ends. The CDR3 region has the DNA TGTGCCAGCAGTCGAGCGGGCTACGAGCAGTACTTC. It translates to CASSRAGYEQYF.